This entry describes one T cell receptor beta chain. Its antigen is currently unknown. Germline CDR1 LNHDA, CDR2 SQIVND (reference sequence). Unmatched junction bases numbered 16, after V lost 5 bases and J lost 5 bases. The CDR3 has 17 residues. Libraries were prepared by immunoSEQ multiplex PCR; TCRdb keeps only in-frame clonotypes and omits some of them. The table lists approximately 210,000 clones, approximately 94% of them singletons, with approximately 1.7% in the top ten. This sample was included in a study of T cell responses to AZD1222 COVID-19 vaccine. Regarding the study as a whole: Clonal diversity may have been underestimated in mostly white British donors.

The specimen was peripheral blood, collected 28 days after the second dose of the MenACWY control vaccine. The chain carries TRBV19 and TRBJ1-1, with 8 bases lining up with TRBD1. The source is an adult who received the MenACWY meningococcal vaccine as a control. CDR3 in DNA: TGTGCCAGTAGTCCTAAATACAGGGGGGGGTTTAGGACTGAAGCTTTCTTT. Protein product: CASSPKYRGGFRTEAFF.